Below, 16 T cell receptor beta chains from the same sample are listed, as sequenced in a study of cytomegalovirus exposure and HLA in healthy donors. 60 Vbeta and 13 Jbeta primers were used in PCR. Method: immunoSEQ multiplex PCR; TCRdb's copy keeps in-frame clones and lacks some. The sample lists approximately 250,000 clones; about 77% were seen once. The sample taken for sequencing was PBMCs. Receptors originate from a boy between 10 and 17 years old in good health and CMV-seronegative.

The table lists this clone with a few counts. The genes are TRBV10-3 and TRBJ1-1, with 7 bases identical to TRBD1. There are 16 residues in the CDR3. V lost 3 bases to trimming and J lost 3 bases; unmatched junction nucleotides: 10. Germline lookup yields CDR1 ENHRY and CDR2 SYGVKD. The CDR3 is CAISDPARGRDTEAFF. CDR3 nucleotide sequence: TGTGCCATCAGTGACCCTGCGAGGGGGCGTGACACTGAAGCTTTCTTT.

The V call is TRBV7-6, the J call TRBJ2-5; 7 bases fit TRBD2. Germline CDR1 is SGHVS and CDR2 is FNYEAQ. The CDR3 has 14 residues. V trimming: 1 base; J trimming: 4 bases; junction bases outside the gene matches: 3. The DNA for the CDR3 is TGTGCCAGCAGCTTAGTGGGAGGGGTAGAGACCCAGTACTTC. Residues: CASSLVGGVETQYF.

This sequence joins TRBV5-5 and TRBJ2-7, with D possibly matching TRBD2 (5 bases). CDR1 and CDR2 from the germline V gene are SGHKS and YYEKEE (reference sequence). Deletions cut 0 bases from V and 3 bases from J, with 10 bases between. The CDR3 runs 14 residues. The CDR3 region has the DNA TGTGCCAGCAGCTTGGTCCCGGGGAGCTACGAGCAGTACTTC. Its protein is CASSLVPGSYEQYF.

V gene TRBV11-2 combines with J gene TRBJ2-4; D gene ambiguous. The V end lost 3 bases, the J end lost 8 bases, and 11 bases lay between the germline ends. The CDR3 covers 13 residues. The germline V gene has CDR1 SGHAT and CDR2 FQNNGV. The chain's CDR3 is CASSLASIDIQYF. The CDR3 nucleotides are TGTGCCAGCAGCTTGGCTAGTATTGACATTCAGTACTTC.

This clone showed up just a few times. One end of the junction varies from germline; a read error may be responsible. The chain employs TRBV10-2 and TRBJ2-1; 15 bases match TRBD2. The CDR3 contains 13 residues. Germline-derived CDR1 and CDR2 are WSHSY and SAAADI. The CDR3 DNA is TGCGCCATCTCCGGGACTAGCGGGGGGCCGCGGGTCTTC. Protein sequence: CAISGTSGGPRVF.

This sequence joins TRBV30 and TRBJ2-7, with 11 bases lining up with TRBD2. The CDR3 spans 19 residues. The V segment lost 0 bases and the J segment 1 base; nucleotides outside the gene matches: 14. CDR1 and CDR2 from the germline V gene are GTSNPN and SVGIG (reference sequence). The CDR3 reads CAWSVMASGGPPSSYEQYF. As DNA, the CDR3 is TGTGCCTGGAGTGTAATGGCTAGCGGGGGGCCTCCTTCTTCCTACGAGCAGTACTTC.

CDR3 residues: CASSLGAATNYGYTF. The CDR3 nucleotides read TGCGCCAGCAGCTTGGGGGCCGCTACTAACTATGGCTACACCTTC. The chain carries TRBV5-1 and TRBJ1-2; D is unresolved. This CDR3 is built from 15 residues. Looked up from germline, CDR1 is SGHRS and CDR2 is YFSETQ. Trimming removed 0 bases at V and 0 bases at J, with 9 bases between.

CDR3 DNA sequence: TGTGCCAGCAGTGATAACAGGGGCAATGAGCAGTTCTTC. Translated: CASSDNRGNEQFF. This chain uses TRBV6-4 with TRBJ2-1; TRBD1 matches at 7 bases. Germline CDR1 reads MRHNA; CDR2 reads SNTAGT. Trimming took 3 bases from V and 6 from J; bases not matched to a gene: 2. The CDR3 is made up of 13 amino acids.

The chain employs TRBV11-3 and TRBJ2-7; D gene ambiguous. Between the trimmed V and J ends, which lost 1 base and 0 bases, there was a span of 7 bases. CDR1 SGHNT and CDR2 YENEEA come from the germline V gene. This CDR3 comprises 14 residues. The CDR3 loop is CASSLVTVSYEQYF. In DNA form, the CDR3 reads TGTGCCAGCAGCTTAGTCACGGTCTCCTACGAGCAGTACTTC.

This sequence joins TRBV6-1 and TRBJ1-2; maybe TRBD1 (5 bases). Germline V lookup: CDR1 MNHNS, CDR2 SASEGT. Trimming removed 3 bases from V and 8 bases from J, with 10 bases in between. This CDR3 is built from 12 residues. The CDR3 nucleotides read TGTGCCAGCAGTGACAGGGAAAGAGGCTACACCTTC. Translating gives CASSDRERGYTF.

This clone was seen a handful of times. The chain combines TRBV6-1 with TRBJ2-6; D call uncertain. The ends were cut back, 3 bases at V and 4 bases at J, with 7 bases in the middle. This CDR3 comprises 14 residues. Germline CDR1 MNHNS, CDR2 SASEGT. DNA of the CDR3: TGTGCCAGCAGTGACCCTTCGGGGGCCAACGTCCTGACTTTC. Encoded protein: CASSDPSGANVLTF.

This chain uses TRBV5-4 with TRBJ2-3, with 7 bases lining up with TRBD2. With V trimmed by 3 bases and J by 2 bases, 3 bases remained unmatched. The CDR3 covers 14 residues. Germline values: CDR1 SGHNT, CDR2 YYREEE (reference sequence). DNA of the CDR3: TGTGCCAGCAGCTCCCGGGACTACACAGATACGCAGTATTTT. Amino acid sequence: CASSSRDYTDTQYF.

This sequence joins TRBV30 and TRBJ1-1, with D maybe TRBD1 (5 bases). This CDR3 spans 13 amino acids. Germline values: CDR1 GTSNPN, CDR2 SVGIG (reference sequence). V was trimmed by 2 bases and J by 1 base, leaving 8 bases between them. In DNA form, the CDR3 reads TGTGCCTGGAGTCAGGGAGGGAACACTGAAGCTTTCTTT. It codes for CAWSQGGNTEAFF.

The V gene is TRBV19, the J gene TRBJ1-2; no clear D. The germline gives CDR1 LNHDA, CDR2 SQIVND (reference sequence). The ends were cut back, 2 bases at V and 2 bases at J, with 6 bases in the middle. The CDR3 totals 13 residues. This chain's CDR3 is CASSIRGNYGYTF. CDR3 nucleotide sequence: TGTGCCAGTAGTATAAGAGGGAACTATGGCTACACCTTC.

V gene TRBV5-1 combines with J gene TRBJ2-5; 9 nucleotides line up with TRBD1. With 0 bases clipped from V and 11 bases from J, the junction kept 8 bases outside the gene matches. There are 14 residues in the CDR3. The germline V gene encodes CDR1 SGHRS and CDR2 YFSETQ. CDR3: CASSLGTGAGEQYF. CDR3 DNA: TGCGCCAGCAGCTTGGGGACAGGGGCTGGGGAGCAGTACTTC.

This clone has just one count. The chain has TRBV29-1 and TRBJ2-3; 12 bases fit TRBD2. The CDR3 runs to 14 residues. V shed 7 bases, J shed 3 bases, and the junction held 5 bases outside the gene matches. Per the germline V gene, CDR1 is SQVTM and CDR2 is ANQGSEA. CDR3 in DNA: TGCAGCGGGGATGGACTAGCGGGGACAGATACGCAGTATTTT. This encodes CSGDGLAGTDTQYF.